The following is a TCR beta chain sequence with its context. This sample was included in a study of TIL therapy for anti-PD-1-resistant metastatic lung cancer. This was the immunoSEQ v3 assay. The repertoire was sequenced with immunoSEQ multiplex PCR; TCRdb's copy has only in-frame clones and lacks some. This table holds about 60,000 clones, about nine tenths found once. V was cut by 4 bases and J by 4 bases, with 17 bases left in between. Looked up from germline, CDR1 is SGHAT and CDR2 is FQNNGV. The CDR3 runs 16 residues. Time point denoted: pre-treatment sample, taken before nivolumab and TIL therapy.

This receptor was taken from a person aged 25-80 years with non-small cell lung cancer. V usage is TRBV11-2 and J usage is TRBJ2-1; D unclear. The sequenced sample was blood, obtained at baseline. The CDR3 loop reads CASSSPTMEAYNEQFF. CDR3 DNA: TGTGCCAGCAGCTCTCCTACAATGGAAGCATACAATGAGCAGTTCTTC.